The T cell receptor beta chain described here comes from a study of graft-versus-host responses after intestinal transplantation. Study observations and caveats: Allografts from individuals with graft-donor T cell macrochimerism displayed high graft-versus-host to host-versus-graft clonal ratios. Detected in recipient marrow were GvH clones, some of which were first observed in ileum or blood.

CDR3 length equals 18 residues. The germline V gene has CDR1 SGHDT and CDR2 YYEEEE. Losses at the gene ends were 1 base for V and 3 bases for J; bases not matched to a gene: 14. The assay was immunoSEQ multiplex PCR, and TCRdb's table has in-frame clones only and misses some. Of under 90,000 clones listed, 91% were seen once; the top ten hold 0.3% to 0.45%. A word on this clone: Its antigen is still unknown.

Sample: unstimulated CD4+ T cells sorted from spleen or lymph node cells, taken before transplant. This clonotype originated in a human donor who was the organ donor for an intestinal transplant. J is TRBJ2-5 and V is TRBV5-6, with 8 bases aligning to TRBD1. CDR3 in amino acids: CASSLLEQGGFGEETQYF. The CDR3 bases are TGTGCCAGCAGCTTGTTAGAACAGGGGGGTTTTGGGGAAGAGACCCAGTACTTC.